Listed below are T cell receptor beta chains from one sample, sequenced in a study of cytomegalovirus exposure and HLA in healthy donors. Sequenced by immunoSEQ multiplex PCR; TCRdb stores in-frame clones only, minus some. The sample holds under 150,000 clones, about 76% seen once. Sequencing input: PBMCs. The receptor source for this set is a man younger than 30 in good health and CMV-seronegative. CDR3s include the opening cysteine and the closing phenylalanine or tryptophan. D genes are given only for firm matches. Expanded clones get a size class; other rows say once, few or many, or leave the size out.

abundance	d_gene	v_gene	j_gene	CDR3aa	CDR3nt
few	NA	TRBV5-1	TRBJ1-1	CASSLQGPERNTEAFF	TGCGCCAGCAGCCTTCAGGGTCCCGAAAGGAACACTGAAGCTTTCTTT
few	NA	TRBV10-2	TRBJ2-7	CASSQMGQGYEQYF	TGCGCCAGCAGTCAAATGGGCCAGGGGTACGAGCAGTACTTC
NA	NA	TRBV5-6	TRBJ1-6	CASRRQDSPYNSPLHF	TGTGCCAGCAGAAGACAGGACAGTCCCTATAATTCACCCCTCCACTTT
few	NA	TRBV7-8	TRBJ2-7	CASSSRSILSYEQYF	TGTGCCAGCAGCTCGAGGAGCATCCTCTCCTACGAGCAGTACTTC
few	TRBD2	TRBV7-9	TRBJ2-5	CASSPLGTSVAGGSETQYF	TGTGCCAGCAGCCCCCTCGGGACATCTGTGGCGGGGGGTTCAGAGACCCAGTACTTC
NA	TRBD2	TRBV9	TRBJ2-7	CASSAGLAGGPGEQYF	TGTGCCAGCAGCGCCGGACTAGCGGGGGGGCCAGGCGAGCAGTACTTC
NA	NA	TRBV7-2	TRBJ1-3	CASSFTSSGNTIYF	TGTGCCAGCAGCTTTACAAGCTCTGGAAACACCATATATTTT
NA	NA	TRBV6-5	TRBJ1-1	CASNDDFRMNTEAFF	TGTGCCAGCAATGACGACTTCCGGATGAACACTGAAGCTTTCTTT
once	TRBD1	TRBV5-6	TRBJ1-5	CASSTTRGHGNQPQHF	TGTGCCAGCAGTACTACCAGGGGGCACGGCAATCAGCCCCAGCATTTT
NA	TRBD1	TRBV5-4	TRBJ1-2	CASSVTGGAYGYTF	TGTGCCAGCAGCGTGACAGGGGGCGCGTATGGCTACACCTTC
NA	NA	TRBV9	TRBJ1-1	CASSVVAEAFF	TGTGCCAGCAGCGTAGTCGCTGAAGCTTTCTTT
NA	NA	TRBV18	TRBJ2-5	CASSPLDQETQYF	TGTGCCAGCTCACCGCTAGACCAAGAGACCCAGTACTTC
few	NA	TRBV5-1	TRBJ1-1	CASSLGQILNTEAFF	TGCGCCAGCAGCTTGGGACAGATCCTTAACACTGAAGCTTTCTTT
NA	NA	TRBV14	TRBJ1-2	CASSALSGVIGYTF	TGTGCCAGCAGCGCTTTGTCCGGGGTTATTGGCTACACCTTC
NA	TRBD1	TRBV25-1	TRBJ1-5	CASSRTGDQPQHF	TGTGCCAGCAGTCGGACAGGGGATCAGCCCCAGCATTTT
NA	NA	TRBV6-5	TRBJ2-3	CASSYFAGGDTDTQYF	TGTGCCAGCAGTTACTTTGCCGGGGGTGACACAGATACGCAGTATTTT
NA	TRBD1	TRBV7-9	TRBJ1-2	CASSTGTGRVGYTF	TGTGCCAGCAGCACCGGGACAGGGCGGGTTGGCTACACCTTC
once	TRBD2	TRBV15	TRBJ2-5	CATSREKAGGYRETQYF	TGTGCCACCAGCAGAGAAAAAGCGGGGGGGTATCGGGAGACCCAGTACTTC
NA	NA	TRBV11-2	TRBJ1-1	CASSFQSVRDSTEAFF	TGTGCCAGCAGCTTCCAATCGGTCAGGGATAGCACTGAAGCTTTCTTT
NA	NA	TRBV30	TRBJ1-1	CAWSIPWGDTEAFF	TGTGCCTGGAGTATCCCCTGGGGAGACACTGAAGCTTTCTTT
NA	TRBD1	TRBV5-1	TRBJ1-6	CASSLDTTGGSPPLHF	TGCGCCAGCAGCTTGGATACGACAGGGGGCTCCCCGCCCCTCCACTTT
NA	TRBD1	TRBV11-2	TRBJ1-2	CASSLVDRGDYGYTF	TGTGCCAGCAGCTTAGTAGACAGGGGCGATTATGGCTACACCTTC
NA	NA	TRBV6-5	TRBJ2-1	CASVGGGQYNEQFF	TGTGCCAGCGTCGGCGGGGGACAATACAATGAGCAGTTCTTC
NA	NA	TRBV27	TRBJ2-5	CASSLIQGKETQYF	TGTGCCAGCAGTTTAATTCAGGGGAAAGAGACCCAGTACTTC